These 24 T cell receptor beta chains share one sample of origin, sequenced in a study of T cell repertoires and HLA-DP antigens. Sequencing used immunoSEQ multiplex PCR; TCRdb keeps in-frame clones, though not all of them. The sample includes some 89,000 clones, approximately 86% of them seen just once. The antigens these receptors bind are not known. The sequenced material came from CD4+ T cells from PBMCs. The receptors were gathered from a man aged 45-65 years in good health and CMV-seronegative.

This chain links TRBV6-5 with TRBJ1-2; no clear D. V was trimmed by 1 base and J by 4 bases, leaving 10 bases between them. Germline loops: CDR1 MNHEY, CDR2 SVGAGI. This CDR3 spans 14 amino acids. This CDR3 is CASSYYSGTYGYTF. The CDR3 nucleotides are TGTGCCAGCAGTTACTATTCGGGAACCTATGGCTACACCTTC.

The chain combines TRBV7-9 with TRBJ2-7; D remains unclear. The germline V gene has CDR1 SEHNR and CDR2 FQNEAQ (reference sequence). This CDR3 comprises 15 residues. The V end was cut by 2 bases, the J end by 0 bases, with 11 bases between. CDR3 sequence (DNA): TGTGCCAGCAGCTTACCCGGAGCCAGCTCCTACGAGCAGTACTTC. Encoded protein: CASSLPGASSYEQYF.

In DNA, the CDR3 is TGTGCCAGTAGTGGATCCTACGAGCAGTACTTC. Protein sequence: CASSGSYEQYF. J is TRBJ2-7 and V is TRBV19; D ambiguous. The CDR3 totals 11 residues. The V gene's germline CDR1 is LNHDA and CDR2 SQIVND (reference sequence). V shed 5 bases and J shed 1 base, with 3 bases lying between them.

V is TRBV5-8 and J is TRBJ2-5; 9 bases are shared with TRBD1. The J segment lost 5 bases and the V segment lost 1 base, leaving 6 bases of the junction unmatched. Germline CDR1 reads SGHTS; CDR2 reads YDEGEE. This CDR3 comprises 15 residues. The CDR3 reads CASSLRDRVRETQYF. The CDR3 bases are TGTGCCAGCAGCTTGAGGGACAGGGTACGGGAGACCCAGTACTTC.

This clone was seen a handful of times. V is TRBV11-2 and J is TRBJ2-7; no clear D gene. Per germline, CDR1 SGHAT and CDR2 FQNNGV. V gave up 1 base and J gave up 2 bases, with 0 bases separating them. CDR3 length equals 11 residues. The CDR3 reads CASSLAYEQYF. The CDR3 DNA is TGTGCCAGCAGCTTAGCCTACGAGCAGTACTTC.

This clone occurred once. This chain connects TRBV5-8 to TRBJ2-7, with TRBD2 identical over 11 bases. Germline CDR1 SGHTS, CDR2 YDEGEE. V gave up 2 bases and J gave up 7 bases; unmatched junction bases: 20. The CDR3 extends over 19 amino acids. The CDR3 sequence: CASSFTGATSGRRGKEQYF. The CDR3 nucleotides are TGTGCCAGCAGCTTTACGGGGGCAACTAGCGGGAGAAGGGGAAAGGAGCAGTACTTC.

This clone was seen once. The CDR3 region is CASSANRANTGELFF. The CDR3, as DNA: TGTGCCAGCTCCGCAAACAGGGCAAACACCGGGGAGCTGTTTTTT. V is TRBV18 and J is TRBJ2-2; D might be TRBD1 (6 bases). The V gene's germline CDR1 is KGHSH and CDR2 LQKENI. With 6 bases removed from V and 2 bases from J, the gap between germline ends came to 13 bases. The CDR3 runs 15 residues.

V gene TRBV15 combines with J gene TRBJ1-1; 11 nucleotides line up with TRBD1. The CDR3 contains 15 residues. With 0 bases clipped from V and 5 bases from J, the junction kept 2 bases outside the gene matches. Germline values: CDR1 LNHNV, CDR2 YYDKDF (reference sequence). CDR3 nucleotide sequence: TGTGCCACCAGCAGAGATGGGACAGGGGGAACTGAAGCTTTCTTT. Protein sequence: CATSRDGTGGTEAFF.

Only one count was recorded for this clone. The rearrangement uses TRBV30 and TRBJ1-1; the D is unclear. CDR3 size: 13 residues. Germline assignment: CDR1 GTSNPN and CDR2 SVGIG (reference sequence). V was cut by 0 bases and J by 2 bases, with 7 bases left in between. CDR3 nucleotide sequence: TGTGCCTGGAGTGTAGCAGTAAACACTGAAGCTTTCTTT. Translating gives CAWSVAVNTEAFF.

V is TRBV11-2 and J is TRBJ2-3; D is unresolved. Germline V CDR1 and CDR2: SGHAT, FQNNGV. The germline V and J ends were trimmed by 1 base and 0 bases, with 5 bases remaining between them. The CDR3 is made up of 14 amino acids. In nucleotides, the CDR3 is TGTGCCAGCAGCTTAGCCCTAAGCACAGATACGCAGTATTTT. This codes for CASSLALSTDTQYF.

The chain has TRBV11-2 and TRBJ2-7; TRBD2 is a possible D gene (6 bases). Germline V gene sequence: CDR1 SGHAT, CDR2 FQNNGV. The CDR3 runs to 14 residues. Deletions cut 3 bases from V and 1 base from J, with 10 bases between. CDR3 in amino acids: CASSLRLASYEQYF. In nucleotides, the CDR3 is TGTGCCAGCAGCTTGCGCCTAGCGTCCTACGAGCAGTACTTC.

V gene TRBV7-2 combines with J gene TRBJ1-1, with TRBD1 as a possible D gene (6 bases). This CDR3 is 15 amino acids long. Trimming removed 1 base at V and 7 bases at J, with 16 bases between. CDR1 is SGHTA and CDR2 is FQGNSA in the germline V gene. The CDR3, as DNA: TGTGCCAGCAGCTTAGTACGTGGCCAGGGGAGTGAAGCTTTCTTT. This sequence encodes CASSLVRGQGSEAFF.

The table lists this clone with a few counts. This sequence joins TRBV6-4 and TRBJ2-5; 7 nucleotides align to TRBD2. The CDR3 length is 19 residues. V shed 0 bases and J 2 bases; nucleotides not matched to a gene: 15. Germline CDR1 reads MRHNA; CDR2 reads SNTAGT. DNA for the CDR3: TGTGCCAGCAGTGACTCGAGAACTCTTAAGGGGAGGGAACAAGAGACCCAGTACTTC. Amino acids: CASSDSRTLKGREQETQYF.

This rearrangement joins TRBV5-8 to TRBJ2-5; D is ambiguous. The length of the CDR3 is 14 residues. CDR1 SGHTS and CDR2 YDEGEE come from the germline V gene. Trimming shortened V by 4 bases and J by 2 bases, and 12 bases separated the two germline ends. As DNA, the CDR3 is TGTGCCAGCAGCCCCATTTCCAGACAAGAGACCCAGTACTTC. It translates to CASSPISRQETQYF.

The chain couples TRBV28 to TRBJ1-1; D call uncertain. The CDR3 contains 12 residues. Germline V gene lookup returns CDR1 MDHEN and CDR2 SYDVKM. V was shortened by 8 bases and J by 0 bases, with 7 bases between the two germline ends. CDR3 bases: TGTGCCAGCGGTGTCCTGAACACTGAAGCTTTCTTT. Amino acids: CASGVLNTEAFF.

The rearrangement links TRBV5-1 to TRBJ2-3, with TRBD2 identical over 14 bases. In germline, CDR1 is SGHRS, CDR2 YFSETQ. CDR3 size: 20 residues. With 2 bases clipped from V and 0 bases from J, the junction kept 11 bases outside the gene matches. CDR3 residues: CASSFKPLGLAGGSTDTQYF. In DNA, the CDR3 is TGCGCCAGCAGCTTTAAACCTCTAGGACTAGCGGGGGGTAGCACAGATACGCAGTATTTT. Full variable domain (remainder filled in from reference TRBV5-1 and TRBJ2-3): KAGVTQTPRYLIKTRGQQVTLSCSPISGHRSVSWYQQTPGQGLQFLFEYFSETQRNKGNFPGRFSGRQFSNSRSEMNVSTLELGDSALYLCASSFKPLGLAGGSTDTQYFGPGTRLTVL.

This clone was recorded a few times. This chain uses TRBV7-9 with TRBJ1-2; D is unresolved. V was pared by 5 bases and J by 4 bases, with 8 bases between. Germline assignment: CDR1 SEHNR and CDR2 FQNEAQ (reference sequence). The CDR3 runs to 12 residues. The CDR3 bases are TGTGCCAGCAGCGGACGGATCTATGGCTACACCTTC. Translation: CASSGRIYGYTF. Using reference TRBV7-9 and TRBJ1-2 for the parts outside the CDR3, the full variable domain is DTGVSQNPRHKITKRGQNVTFRCDPISEHNRLYWYRQTLGQGPEFLTYFQNEAQLEKSRLLSDRFSAERPKGSFSTLEIQRTEQGDSAMYLCASSGRIYGYTFGSGTRLTVV.

This sequence joins TRBV7-2 and TRBJ2-7, with D maybe TRBD2 (5 bases). The CDR3 spans 14 residues. Germline-derived CDR1 and CDR2 are SGHTA and FQGNSA. Trimming shortened V by 5 bases and J by 2 bases, and 13 bases separated the two germline ends. CDR3 sequence reads: CASSQVAGPYEQYF. CDR3 DNA: TGTGCCAGCAGCCAAGTGGCGGGCCCCTACGAGCAGTACTTC.

This sequence joins TRBV6-5 and TRBJ1-2; 7 bases match TRBD1. The V segment lost 10 bases and the J segment 2 bases; nucleotides outside the gene matches: 10. The germline V gene has CDR1 MNHEY and CDR2 SVGAGI. The CDR3 contains 14 residues. CDR3 nucleotides: TGTGCCACCAGGGATTCGACAGGGAACTATGGCTACACCTTC. Translated: CATRDSTGNYGYTF.

This chain connects TRBV30 to TRBJ2-3, with TRBD2 as a possible D gene (7 bases). The CDR3 sequence is 14 residues long. Germline loops: CDR1 GTSNPN, CDR2 SVGIG (reference sequence). Trimming took off 8 bases at V and 3 bases at J, with 18 bases between the two ends. The CDR3 loop reads CAGIAGAGTDTQYF. In DNA form, the CDR3 reads TGTGCCGGGATTGCGGGGGCGGGGACAGATACGCAGTATTTT.

The CDR3 protein is CATSGQQTALGGNEQFF. The CDR3 nucleotides read TGTGCCACCAGCGGACAGCAGACTGCTCTGGGTGGCAATGAGCAGTTCTTC. V gene TRBV15 combines with J gene TRBJ2-1; D might be TRBD1 (6 bases). CDR3 size: 17 residues. The germline V and J ends were trimmed by 5 bases and 6 bases, with 23 bases remaining between them. Germline CDR1 LNHNV, CDR2 YYDKDF (reference sequence).

The chain links TRBV25-1 to TRBJ1-4, with D maybe TRBD1 (5 bases). Germline V CDR1 and CDR2: MGHDK, SYGVNS. With 6 bases removed from V and 0 bases from J, the gap between germline ends came to 8 bases. The CDR3 consists of 14 residues. The CDR3 DNA follows: TGTGCCAGCAGAGACAGCGCAACTAATGAAAAACTGTTTTTT. Residues: CASRDSATNEKLFF.

The J gene is TRBJ2-7, the V gene TRBV15; D possibly uses TRBD1 or TRBD2 (5 bases each). Germline CDR1 and CDR2: LNHNV and YYDKDF (reference sequence). Trimming removed 4 bases from V and 3 bases from J, with 13 bases in between. The CDR3 is 14 amino acids. The CDR3 loop is CATSKDWDGYEQYF. CDR3 in DNA: TGTGCCACCAGCAAAGACTGGGACGGCTACGAGCAGTACTTC.

The chain couples TRBV7-2 to TRBJ2-5, with 8 bases identical to TRBD1. Germline trimming cut 5 bases from V and 4 bases from J; bases unmatched to any gene: 6. Germline assignment: CDR1 SGHTA and CDR2 FQGNSA. This CDR3 has 14 amino acids. CDR3 region: CASSQDREIETQYF. CDR3 coding DNA: TGTGCCAGCAGCCAGGACAGGGAAATAGAGACCCAGTACTTC.